Listed here are 26 T cell receptor beta chains from one sample, sequenced in a study of T cell responses to AZD1222 COVID-19 vaccine. Measured with immunoSEQ multiplex PCR; TCRdb has only the in-frame clones, and not every one. The top ten clones hold roughly a quarter of a sample with more than 95,000 clones, more than 65% of them seen once. Sequenced material: peripheral blood, taken 28 days after the second AZD1222 dose. These receptors all stem from an adult who received the AZD1222 COVID-19 vaccine.

The rearrangement joins TRBV6-5 to TRBJ1-5; TRBD1 matches at 7 bases. Germline V gene sequence: CDR1 MNHEY, CDR2 SVGAGI. CDR3 length: 13 residues. The J segment lost 5 bases and the V segment lost 8 bases, leaving 6 bases of the junction unmatched. CDR3 loop: CASRRQGDQPQHF. For the CDR3, the DNA is TGTGCCAGCCGTAGACAGGGTGATCAGCCCCAGCATTTT.

This clone was recorded only once. The gene calls are TRBV28 and TRBJ1-1; D not resolved. Trimming took 8 bases from V and 2 from J, leaving 15 bases between them. Germline V CDR1 and CDR2: MDHEN, SYDVKM. CDR3 length: 14 residues. The CDR3 is CASLPGPSNTEAFF. CDR3 in DNA: TGTGCCAGCCTCCCCGGACCGTCCAACACTGAAGCTTTCTTT. The full variable domain, completed using reference TRBV28 and TRBJ1-1, is DVKVTQSSRYLVKRTGEKVFLECVQDMDHENMFWYRQDPGLGLRLIYFSYDVKMKEKGDIPEGYSVSREKKERFSLILESASTNQTSMYLCASLPGPSNTEAFFGQGTRLTVV.

This sequence joins TRBV7-9 and TRBJ1-3; D remains ambiguous. Trimming cost V 8 bases and J 0 bases, with 8 bases left between them. Per the germline V gene, CDR1 is SEHNR and CDR2 is FQNEAQ (reference sequence). The CDR3 length is 13 residues. The CDR3 nucleotides are TGTGCCAGCGTCGGGGACTCTGGAAACACCATATATTTT. Its protein is CASVGDSGNTIYF.

The gene calls are TRBV2 and TRBJ1-5; D is ambiguous. Germline CDR1 reads SNHLY; CDR2 reads FYNNEI. Trimming took 8 bases from V and 0 from J, leaving 17 bases between them. The CDR3 loop spans 16 amino acids. Here the CDR3 DNA reads TGTGCCAGCGGTCCCGCGGAGAAAAATAGCAATCAGCCCCAGCATTTT. Protein: CASGPAEKNSNQPQHF. Full variable domain (outside the CDR3, taken from reference TRBV2 and TRBJ1-5): EPEVTQTPSHQVTQMGQEVILRCVPISNHLYFYWYRQILGQKVEFLVSFYNNEISEKSEIFDDQFSVERPDGSNFTLKIRSTKLEDSAMYFCASGPAEKNSNQPQHFGDGTRLSIL.

This chain links TRBV2 with TRBJ2-7; possibly TRBD1 for D (5 bases). Germline V gene lookup returns CDR1 SNHLY and CDR2 FYNNEI. Trimming pared 4 bases from V and 9 bases from J, leaving 25 bases between. This CDR3 region has 16 residues. The CDR3 reads CASSVESEFGASVQYF. CDR3 coding DNA: TGTGCCAGCAGTGTTGAATCAGAGTTTGGGGCTAGTGTGCAGTACTTC.

J is TRBJ1-1 and V is TRBV3-1 (or the pseudogene TRBV3-2), with D maybe TRBD1 (6 bases). V was shortened by 7 bases and J by 0 bases, with 18 bases between the two germline ends. This CDR3 is 16 amino acids long. From germline, CDR1 is LGHDT and CDR2 YNNKEL (reference sequence). Here the CDR3 reads CASTPGVGALNTEAFF. The CDR3 nucleotides are TGTGCCAGCACCCCCGGCGTGGGGGCCTTGAACACTGAAGCTTTCTTT.

This clone appeared a single time. The gene calls are TRBV15 and TRBJ1-2; D is unresolved. Trimming stripped 0 bases from V and 9 bases from J, with 11 bases between. CDR3 length equals 13 residues. Germline loops: CDR1 LNHNV, CDR2 YYDKDF (reference sequence). The CDR3 here is CATSRDGGNRYTF. CDR3 nucleotides: TGTGCCACCAGCAGAGATGGCGGTAATCGCTACACCTTC. Combining the CDR3 with reference TRBV15 and TRBJ1-2 gives the whole variable domain DAMVIQNPRYQVTQFGKPVTLSCSQTLNHNVMYWYQQKSSQAPKLLFHYYDKDFNNEADTPDNFQSRRPNTSFCFLDIRSPGLGDTAMYLCATSRDGGNRYTFGSGTRLTVV.

The chain employs TRBV28 and TRBJ1-4, with TRBD1 as a possible D gene (6 bases). Germline CDR1 reads MDHEN; CDR2 reads SYDVKM. V was clipped by 7 bases and J by 5 bases, with 14 bases between them. The CDR3 is 14 amino acids. The CDR3 sequence is CASKKQGSNEKLFF. The CDR3 DNA is TGTGCCAGCAAAAAACAGGGTAGCAATGAAAAACTGTTTTTT.

This chain joins TRBV18 and TRBJ2-7; 11 bases fit TRBD1. Germline loops: CDR1 KGHSH, CDR2 LQKENI. After removal of 3 bases from V and 5 bases from J, the junction contained 3 bases not matched to a gene. CDR3 length: 14 amino acids. The CDR3 DNA is TGTGCCAGCTCACCCGTGGGACAGGGGGACGAGCAGTACTTC. Translation: CASSPVGQGDEQYF.

V is TRBV6-6 and J is TRBJ2-7; possible D gene TRBD2, 5 bases. Germline assignment: CDR1 MNHNY and CDR2 SVGAGI (reference sequence). CDR3 length equals 14 residues. The V gene lost 0 bases and the J gene lost 2 bases, with 8 bases spanning the gap. CDR3 residues: CASSYSDSAYEQYF. DNA for the CDR3: TGTGCCAGCAGTTACTCGGACTCAGCCTACGAGCAGTACTTC.

The V call is TRBV6-6, the J call TRBJ2-2; no reliable D call. V dropped 0 bases and J dropped 7 bases, with 6 bases sitting between them. The CDR3 sequence is 13 residues long. Germline CDR1 reads MNHNY; CDR2 reads SVGAGI (reference sequence). The CDR3 loop reads CASSYSTNGELFF. CDR3 nucleotide sequence: TGTGCCAGCAGTTACTCGACCAACGGGGAGCTGTTTTTT.

The gene calls are TRBV10-1 and TRBJ2-2; 9 nucleotides agree with TRBD1. CDR1 is WNHNN and CDR2 is SYGVQD in the germline V gene (reference sequence). The CDR3 covers 16 residues. The V segment lost 2 bases and the J segment 5 bases; nucleotides outside the gene matches: 6. CDR3 sequence (DNA): TGCGCCAGCAGTGAGACAGGGGGCTCCTCTACCGGGGAGCTGTTTTTT. Amino acids: CASSETGGSSTGELFF.

The V and J genes are TRBV2 and TRBJ1-2; no clear D gene. V lost 6 bases and J 0 bases, leaving 11 bases between the germline ends. Germline V lookup: CDR1 SNHLY, CDR2 FYNNEI. CDR3 length equals 14 residues. The chain's CDR3 is CASRGNTANYGYTF. Written as DNA, the CDR3 is TGTGCCAGCAGGGGTAATACAGCTAACTATGGCTACACCTTC.

The gene calls are TRBV5-4 and TRBJ2-3; D unresolved. CDR3 length: 12 residues. The V gene lost 4 bases and the J gene lost 6 bases, with 9 bases spanning the gap. The V gene's germline CDR1 is SGHNT and CDR2 YYREEE (reference sequence). Written as DNA, the CDR3 is TGTGCCAGCAGCGCAAGCGTGGATACGCAGTATTTT. It yields the protein CASSASVDTQYF.

This chain connects TRBV15 to TRBJ1-5, with a possible D match to TRBD1 (5 bases). The CDR3 is 16 amino acids. V lost 9 bases to trimming and J lost 0 bases, with 18 bases between them. CDR1 is LNHNV and CDR2 is YYDKDF in the germline V gene (reference sequence). The chain's CDR3 is CATGDRTAHSNQPQHF. The CDR3 nucleotides are TGTGCCACAGGGGACCGGACGGCCCATAGCAATCAGCCCCAGCATTTT.

V usage is TRBV29-1 and J usage is TRBJ1-1; the D gene is possibly TRBD1 (6 bases). V lost 6 bases and J lost 1, with 12 bases in between. CDR1 SQVTM and CDR2 ANQGSEA come from the germline V gene. This CDR3 has 13 residues. CDR3 region: CSVADSPNTEAFF. The CDR3 coding sequence is TGCAGCGTAGCGGACAGTCCGAACACTGAAGCTTTCTTT. The full variable domain, its missing parts supplied by reference TRBV29-1 and TRBJ1-1, is SAVISQKPSRDICQRGTSLTIQCQVDSQVTMMFWYRQQPGQSLTLIATANQGSEATYESGFVIDKFPISRPNLTFSTLTVSNMSPEDSSIYLCSVADSPNTEAFFGQGTRLTVV.

This clone was picked up a small number of times. This sequence joins TRBV11-2 and TRBJ2-1; no definite D call. Germline-derived CDR1 and CDR2 are SGHAT and FQNNGV. The ends were cut back, 10 bases at V and 0 bases at J, with 13 bases in the middle. The CDR3 extends over 14 amino acids. This CDR3 is CATAPESSYNEQFF. CDR3 DNA: TGTGCCACCGCCCCCGAGAGCTCCTACAATGAGCAGTTCTTC.

In its sample, this clone was seen a few times. V and J are TRBV5-1 and TRBJ1-4; D ambiguous. Trimming cost V 4 bases and J 5 bases, with 9 bases left between them. CDR3 length equals 13 residues. Germline CDR1 and CDR2: SGHRS and YFSETQ. The CDR3 spells CASSHNLNEKLFF. In nucleotides, the CDR3 is TGCGCCAGCAGCCACAATCTAAATGAAAAACTGTTTTTT.

This chain joins TRBV19 and TRBJ1-1, with TRBD1 identical over 8 bases. V was clipped by 10 bases and J by 1 base; unmatched bases: 5. Germline CDR1 is LNHDA and CDR2 is SQIVND (reference sequence). CDR3 length equals 13 residues. The CDR3 sequence: CAISGQANTEAFF. The CDR3, as DNA: TGTGCCATTTCGGGACAGGCGAACACTGAAGCTTTCTTT.

This clone was recorded a few times. The chain couples TRBV28 to TRBJ2-7, with 8 nucleotides matching TRBD2. Losses at the gene ends were 6 bases for V and 3 bases for J; bases not matched to a gene: 10. This CDR3 is built from 15 residues. The germline gives CDR1 MDHEN, CDR2 SYDVKM. CDR3 protein: CASSSAGTRGYEQYF. CDR3 in DNA: TGTGCCAGCAGCAGTGCCGGGACTAGAGGCTACGAGCAGTACTTC.

The CDR3 DNA reads as TGCAGTGCTAGGTGGTGGCGGGGCTACACCTTC. This encodes CSARWWRGYTF. This chain joins TRBV20-1 and TRBJ1-2; no clear D gene. The CDR3 covers 11 residues. Germline CDR1 DFQATT, CDR2 SNEGSKA (reference sequence). Trimming stripped 3 bases from V and 8 bases from J, with 10 bases between.

V gene TRBV6-2 or TRBV6-3 combines with J gene TRBJ1-5; no firm D call. CDR3 length equals 14 residues. Trimming left V 2 bases short and J 5 bases short, with 10 bases between. Per the germline V gene, CDR1 is MNHEY and CDR2 is SVGEGT. CDR3 region: CASSYIQRDQPQHF. The CDR3 DNA is TGTGCCAGCAGTTACATTCAGCGAGATCAGCCCCAGCATTTT.

The V and J genes are TRBV6-5 and TRBJ1-2; D might be TRBD1 (5 bases). The CDR3 consists of 15 residues. V was shortened by 3 bases and J by 8 bases, with 19 bases between the two germline ends. Germline V lookup: CDR1 MNHEY, CDR2 SVGAGI. The CDR3 nucleotides are TGTGCCAGCAGTTATTCAGAAGGCAGGGTGAGAGGCTACACCTTC. Protein product: CASSYSEGRVRGYTF.

The V gene is TRBV15, the J gene TRBJ2-1, with D possibly matching TRBD2 (6 bases). Germline CDR1 and CDR2: LNHNV and YYDKDF (reference sequence). The length of the CDR3 is 15 residues. V was trimmed by 1 base and J by 1 base, leaving 8 bases between them. Here the CDR3 reads CATSRGGESYNEQFF. The CDR3 nucleotides read TGTGCCACCAGCAGAGGGGGGGAGTCCTACAATGAGCAGTTCTTC.

This clone was recorded only once. This rearrangement joins TRBV3-1 (or the pseudogene TRBV3-2) to TRBJ1-5, with no clear D. Germline assignment: CDR1 LGHDT and CDR2 YNNKEL (reference sequence). The ends were cut back, 0 bases at V and 0 bases at J, with 6 bases in the middle. This CDR3 is built from 15 residues. The CDR3 DNA follows: TGTGCCAGCAGCCAAGATATGGCTAGCAATCAGCCCCAGCATTTT. This encodes CASSQDMASNQPQHF.

The chain couples TRBV12-3 or TRBV12-4 to TRBJ2-5; D remains ambiguous. The CDR3 spans 11 residues. V lost 4 bases to trimming and J lost 2 bases, with 2 bases between them. The chain's CDR3 is CASSSQETQYF. Here the CDR3 DNA reads TGTGCCAGCAGTTCACAAGAGACCCAGTACTTC.